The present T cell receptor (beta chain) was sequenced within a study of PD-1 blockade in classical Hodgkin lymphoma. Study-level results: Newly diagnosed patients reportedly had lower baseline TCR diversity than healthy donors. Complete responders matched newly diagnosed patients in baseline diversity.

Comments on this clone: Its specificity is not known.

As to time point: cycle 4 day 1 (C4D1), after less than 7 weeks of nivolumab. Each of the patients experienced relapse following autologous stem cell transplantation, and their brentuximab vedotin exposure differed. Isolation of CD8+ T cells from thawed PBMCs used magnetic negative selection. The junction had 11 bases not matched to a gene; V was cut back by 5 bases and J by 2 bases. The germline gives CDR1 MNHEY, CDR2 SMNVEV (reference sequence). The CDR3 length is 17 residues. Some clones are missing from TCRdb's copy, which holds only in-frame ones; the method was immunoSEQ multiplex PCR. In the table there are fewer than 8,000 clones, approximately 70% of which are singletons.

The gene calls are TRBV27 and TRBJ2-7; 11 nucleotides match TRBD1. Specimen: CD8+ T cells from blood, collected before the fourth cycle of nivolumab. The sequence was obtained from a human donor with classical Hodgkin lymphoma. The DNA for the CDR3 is TGTGCCAGCAGTCCCTTTTTAGGGACAGGGGGAGCCTACGAGCAGTACTTC. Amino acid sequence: CASSPFLGTGGAYEQYF.